One and the same sample provided the 28 T cell receptor beta chains below, sequenced in a study of beta chain features in type 1 diabetes. Expressed TCRB transcripts were sequenced because the isolated RNA had all been reverse transcribed beforehand. Libraries were prepared by immunoSEQ multiplex PCR; TCRdb keeps only in-frame clonotypes and omits some of them. The top ten clones hold around 0.065% of a sample with 450,000 to 550,000 clones, about 29% of them seen once. The sequencing input was naive CD4+ T cells from blood. These receptors came from a young man in good health.

This chain connects TRBV30 to TRBJ1-5; 10 positions agree with TRBD1. Germline CDR1 is GTSNPN and CDR2 is SVGIG (reference sequence). CDR3 length equals 15 residues. V dropped 1 base and J dropped 7; count of bases not matched to a gene: 7. This CDR3 is CAWSEGQGGLQPQHF. CDR3 sequence (DNA): TGTGCCTGGAGTGAAGGACAGGGGGGTCTACAGCCCCAGCATTTT.

The chain joins TRBV7-3 to TRBJ2-3; tentative D call: TRBD2 (5 bases). The germline V gene has CDR1 SGHTA and CDR2 FQGTGA. The CDR3 contains 14 residues. The germline V and J ends were trimmed by 2 bases and 3 bases, with 9 bases remaining between them. CDR3 nucleotides: TGTGCCAGCAGCTTAGAGGGCGGGACAGATACGCAGTATTTT. As protein: CASSLEGGTDTQYF.

The rearrangement joins TRBV11-2 to TRBJ2-1; TRBD2 matches 7 bases. The V and J ends lost 5 bases and 15 bases, in that order; junction bases with no gene match: 10. The germline CDR1 and CDR2 sequences are SGHAT and FQNNGV. The CDR3 has 12 residues. Written as DNA, the CDR3 is TGTGCCAGCAGCCTAGCGGCGGGATCCCGGTTCTTC. It yields the protein CASSLAAGSRFF. The full variable domain, its missing parts supplied by reference TRBV11-2 and TRBJ2-1, is EAGVAQSPRYKIIEKRQSVAFWCNPISGHATLYWYQQILGQGPKLLIQFQNNGVVDDSQLPKDRFSAERLKGVDSTLKIQPAKLEDSAVYLCASSLAAGSRFFGPGTRLTVL.

This clone has a handful of counts. The V gene is TRBV30, the J gene TRBJ2-3; D is possibly TRBD1 (5 bases). This CDR3 is built from 14 residues. Trimming left V 3 bases short and J 5 bases short, with 15 bases between. Per the germline V gene, CDR1 is GTSNPN and CDR2 is SVGIG (reference sequence). The CDR3 region is CAWRAGRVQDTQYF. The CDR3 DNA reads TGTGCCTGGAGGGCCGGCAGGGTACAAGATACGCAGTATTTT.

This chain links TRBV29-1 with TRBJ2-1; D remains unclear. The CDR3 sequence is 18 residues long. Germline CDR1 is SQVTM and CDR2 is ANQGSEA. The ends were cut back, 7 bases at V and 2 bases at J, with 27 bases in the middle. The CDR3 reads CSANTANLYMGTYNEQFF. The CDR3 region has the DNA TGCAGCGCTAATACAGCTAATCTTTATATGGGCACCTACAATGAGCAGTTCTTC.

V and J are TRBV7-9 and TRBJ2-7, with a tentative D call TRBD2 (6 bases). CDR3 length equals 12 residues. Germline CDR1 and CDR2: SEHNR and FQNEAQ (reference sequence). The ends were cut back, 10 bases at V and 1 base at J, with 11 bases in the middle. In DNA form, the CDR3 reads TGTGCCATCGCTAGCGTTTCCTACGAGCAGTACTTC. Encoded protein: CAIASVSYEQYF.

V is TRBV30 and J is TRBJ2-7; no clear D. The CDR3 runs 11 residues. V was shortened by 4 bases and J by 3 bases, with 7 bases between the two germline ends. Germline V gene lookup returns CDR1 GTSNPN and CDR2 SVGIG (reference sequence). The CDR3 region has the DNA TGTGCCTGGAACGGCGGCTACGAGCAGTACTTC. It encodes CAWNGGYEQYF. The entire variable domain, with the rest obtained from reference TRBV30 and TRBJ2-7, is as follows: SQTIHQWPATLVQPVGSPLSLECTVEGTSNPNLYWYRQAAGRGLQLLFYSVGIGQISSEVPQNLSASRPQDRQFILSSKKLLLSDSGFYLCAWNGGYEQYFGPGTRLTVT.

The gene calls are TRBV29-1 and TRBJ1-5; the D is unclear. Germline V gene lookup returns CDR1 SQVTM and CDR2 ANQGSEA. The V end was cut by 4 bases, the J end by 5 bases, with 9 bases between. There are 12 residues in the CDR3. The CDR3 DNA sequence: TGCAGCGTTGGGCAGGAAGATCAGCCCCAGCATTTT. Translation: CSVGQEDQPQHF.

Only a few counts were recorded for this clone. The chain joins TRBV19 to TRBJ2-1, with a weak D call TRBD2 (5 bases). CDR1 and CDR2 (germline): LNHDA, SQIVND (reference sequence). Trimming pared 5 bases from V and 0 bases from J, leaving 14 bases between. This CDR3 is 16 amino acids long. CDR3 sequence: CASSHLTDSSYNEQFF. Written as DNA, the CDR3 is TGTGCCAGTAGTCATCTAACGGACTCCTCCTACAATGAGCAGTTCTTC.

The chain employs TRBV7-2 and TRBJ2-1, with no clear D. The CDR3 runs to 15 residues. CDR1 and CDR2 (germline): SGHTA, FQGNSA. V lost 2 bases, J lost 4 bases, and 12 bases lay in between. The CDR3 region has the DNA TGTGCCAGCAGCTTACTGGGTCAGTTTTACAATGAGCAGTTCTTC. It is translated as CASSLLGQFYNEQFF.

This clone was observed once. This chain links TRBV9 with TRBJ2-5; 7 positions match TRBD2. J was trimmed by 2 bases and V by 5 bases; bases with no gene match: 12. CDR3 size: 16 residues. Germline V lookup: CDR1 SGDLS, CDR2 YYNGEE. The CDR3 region is CASRRDGRTGQETQYF. The CDR3 DNA reads as TGTGCCAGCAGGCGCGACGGGAGGACCGGGCAAGAGACCCAGTACTTC.

V is TRBV25-1 and J is TRBJ2-1; 9 bases match TRBD2. V dropped 6 bases and J dropped 6; count of bases not matched to a gene: 12. Germline CDR1 reads MGHDK; CDR2 reads SYGVNS. The length of the CDR3 is 16 residues. The CDR3 here is CASRRDGAGGINEQFF. Written as DNA, the CDR3 is TGTGCCAGCAGGCGGGACGGAGCGGGAGGTATCAATGAGCAGTTCTTC. Full variable domain (remainder filled in from reference TRBV25-1 and TRBJ2-1): EADIYQTPRYLVIGTGKKITLECSQTMGHDKMYWYQQDPGMELHLIHYSYGVNSTEKGDLSSESTVSRIRTEHFPLTLESARPSHTSQYLCASRRDGAGGINEQFFGPGTRLTVL.

The CDR3 DNA follows: TGTGCCACCAGCAGAGAAGGGACAGGGTACCATGAGCAGTTCTTC. This gives the protein CATSREGTGYHEQFF. The chain joins TRBV15 to TRBJ2-1, with 9 bases identical to TRBD1. V dropped 0 bases and J dropped 8; count of bases not matched to a gene: 5. The germline gives CDR1 LNHNV, CDR2 YYDKDF (reference sequence). This CDR3 comprises 15 residues.

The gene calls are TRBV7-3 and TRBJ2-5; the D is unclear. Per germline, CDR1 SGHTA and CDR2 FQGTGA. Trimming removed 1 base from V and 0 bases from J, with 6 bases in between. The CDR3 extends over 14 amino acids. CDR3 residues: CASSLSIHQETQYF. CDR3 bases: TGTGCCAGCAGCTTAAGTATCCACCAAGAGACCCAGTACTTC. The variable domain in full, with the rest retrieved from reference TRBV7-3 and TRBJ2-5, is GAGVSQTPSNKVTEKGKYVELRCDPISGHTALYWYRQSLGQGPEFLIYFQGTGAADDSGLPNDRFFAVRPEGSVSTLKIQRTERGDSAVYLCASSLSIHQETQYFGPGTRLLVL.

This clone was found a few times. The chain employs TRBV5-6 and TRBJ2-6, with D possibly matching TRBD1 (5 bases). Between the trimmed V and J ends, which lost 6 bases and 1 base, there was a span of 11 bases. CDR3 length: 15 amino acids. Germline V gives CDR1 SGHDT, CDR2 YYEEEE. The CDR3, as DNA: TGTGCCAGCACAACCTCAGGGTCTGGGGCCAACGTCCTGACTTTC. Translation gives CASTTSGSGANVLTF.

The chain couples TRBV7-2 to TRBJ2-3; tentatively, D is TRBD1 (6 bases). This CDR3 is built from 15 residues. The V and J ends lost 1 base and 5 bases respectively, with 13 bases between them. CDR1 is SGHTA, CDR2 FQGNSA, per germline. The CDR3 here is CASSLGGRGGDTQYF. The CDR3 region has the DNA TGTGCCAGCAGCTTAGGTGGGAGAGGGGGAGATACGCAGTATTTT.

The gene calls are TRBV15 and TRBJ1-1; D gene ambiguous. The CDR3 length is 13 residues. CDR1 LNHNV and CDR2 YYDKDF come from the germline V gene (reference sequence). V dropped 5 bases and J dropped 1 base, with 8 bases sitting between them. The CDR3 is CATSSQQNTEAFF. In DNA form, the CDR3 reads TGTGCCACCAGCTCCCAACAGAACACTGAAGCTTTCTTT. Filled out from reference TRBV15 and TRBJ1-1, the complete variable domain reads DAMVIQNPRYQVTQFGKPVTLSCSQTLNHNVMYWYQQKSSQAPKLLFHYYDKDFNNEADTPDNFQSRRPNTSFCFLDIRSPGLGDTAMYLCATSSQQNTEAFFGQGTRLTVV.

The chain recombines TRBV7-2 with TRBJ1-1; no definite D call. This CDR3 comprises 13 residues. Trimming shortened V by 1 base and J by 7 bases, and 10 bases separated the two germline ends. Looked up from germline, CDR1 is SGHTA and CDR2 is FQGNSA. CDR3 sequence: CASSLEGDVEAFF. DNA for the CDR3: TGTGCCAGCAGCTTAGAAGGCGACGTTGAAGCTTTCTTT. Using reference TRBV7-2 and TRBJ1-1 for the parts outside the CDR3, the full variable domain is GAGVSQSPSNKVTEKGKDVELRCDPISGHTALYWYRQSLGQGLEFLIYFQGNSAPDKSGLPSDRFSAERTGGSVSTLTIQRTQQEDSAVYLCASSLEGDVEAFFGQGTRLTVV.

V usage is TRBV7-9 and J usage is TRBJ2-5; no clear D. This CDR3 is 14 amino acids long. The V end was cut by 1 base, the J end by 1 base, with 7 bases between. The germline V gene encodes CDR1 SEHNR and CDR2 FQNEAQ (reference sequence). For the CDR3, the DNA is TGTGCCAGCAGCTTAGTCGCGGCCCAAGAGACCCAGTACTTC. This gives the protein CASSLVAAQETQYF.

This clone was found a few times. The chain is built from TRBV5-1 and TRBJ2-1, with D perhaps matching TRBD2 (6 bases). The CDR3 has 15 residues. The germline V and J ends were trimmed by 1 base and 5 bases, with 13 bases remaining between them. From germline, CDR1 is SGHRS and CDR2 YFSETQ. CDR3 coding DNA: TGCGCCAGCAGCTTGATCCCGGGGGAGAACAATGAGCAGTTCTTC. Translating it yields CASSLIPGENNEQFF.

This clone was found a few times. This sequence joins TRBV4-1 and TRBJ2-7, with 14 bases lining up with TRBD2. V shed 1 base, J shed 5 bases, and the junction held 1 base outside the gene matches. CDR3 size: 15 residues. Germline V gives CDR1 MGHRA, CDR2 YSYEKL. The CDR3 is CASSQVGLAGDEQYF. The CDR3 nucleotides read TGCGCCAGCAGCCAAGTGGGACTAGCGGGAGACGAGCAGTACTTC.

The genes are TRBV14 and TRBJ2-7; D unclear. V shed 5 bases and J shed 0 bases, with 14 bases lying between them. Germline V gene sequence: CDR1 SGHDN, CDR2 FVKESK. This CDR3 is built from 15 residues. CDR3 coding DNA: TGTGCCAGCAGCGAACTATCCCTATTCTCCTACGAGCAGTACTTC. Translating it yields CASSELSLFSYEQYF.

Only a few counts were recorded for this clone. This chain uses TRBV12-5 with TRBJ2-3, with 7 bases that match TRBD1. Germline CDR1 is LGHNT and CDR2 is FRNRAP. The J segment lost 4 bases and the V segment lost 6 bases, leaving 10 bases of the junction unmatched. CDR3 length equals 15 residues. The CDR3 sequence is CASGPGQLGADTQYF. CDR3 bases: TGTGCTAGTGGCCCGGGACAGCTCGGCGCAGATACGCAGTATTTT.

The rearrangement links TRBV11-2 to TRBJ2-5; no firm D call. The CDR3 runs 14 residues. V was cut by 5 bases and J by 2 bases, with 12 bases left in between. CDR1 is SGHAT, CDR2 FQNNGV, per germline. This CDR3 reads CASSPRLSQETQYF. For the CDR3, the DNA is TGTGCCAGCAGCCCTAGACTCAGTCAAGAGACCCAGTACTTC.

This chain connects TRBV14 to TRBJ1-3, with D tentatively TRBD1 (6 bases). The length of the CDR3 is 15 residues. Germline CDR1 and CDR2: SGHDN and FVKESK. V was cut by 5 bases and J by 0 bases, with 11 bases left in between. The CDR3 nucleotides read TGTGCCAGCAGCAGACAGGTAGCCTCTGGAAACACCATATATTTT. Translation: CASSRQVASGNTIYF.

This clone was seen a handful of times. This chain connects TRBV5-1 to TRBJ2-7; 7 positions match TRBD1. Germline CDR1 SGHRS, CDR2 YFSETQ. CDR3 size: 13 residues. V dropped 4 bases and J dropped 5; count of bases not matched to a gene: 6. The DNA for the CDR3 is TGCGCCAGCAGCGCCACAGGGGAGCACGAGCAGTACTTC. As protein: CASSATGEHEQYF.

The gene calls are TRBV28 and TRBJ2-7; no firm D call. Looked up from germline, CDR1 is MDHEN and CDR2 is SYDVKM. The CDR3 contains 14 residues. V was shortened by 4 bases and J by 5 bases, with 15 bases between the two germline ends. As DNA, the CDR3 is TGTGCCAGCAGTTCCCCCTCCAGGTTGGACGAGCAGTACTTC. Its protein is CASSSPSRLDEQYF.

The chain uses TRBV4-1 and TRBJ2-5; D may be TRBD2 (5 bases). CDR1 is MGHRA, CDR2 YSYEKL, per germline. Trimming took off 0 bases at V and 5 bases at J, with 10 bases between the two ends. This CDR3 region has 14 residues. DNA for the CDR3: TGCGCCAGCAGCCAAGATCTAGCACGGGAGACCCAGTACTTC. Amino acid sequence: CASSQDLARETQYF.